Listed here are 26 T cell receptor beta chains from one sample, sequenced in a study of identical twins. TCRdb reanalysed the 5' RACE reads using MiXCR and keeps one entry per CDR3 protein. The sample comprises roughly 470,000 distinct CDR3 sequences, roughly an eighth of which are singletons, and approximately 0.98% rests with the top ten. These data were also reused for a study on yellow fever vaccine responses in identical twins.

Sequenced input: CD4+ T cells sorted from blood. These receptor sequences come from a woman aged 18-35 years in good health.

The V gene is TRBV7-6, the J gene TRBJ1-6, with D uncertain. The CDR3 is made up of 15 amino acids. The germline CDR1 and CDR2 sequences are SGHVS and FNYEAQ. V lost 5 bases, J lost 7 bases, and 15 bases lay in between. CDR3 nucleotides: TGTGCCAGCAGCCAAAACTCACAGTCGAATTCACCCCTCCACTTT. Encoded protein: CASSQNSQSNSPLHF. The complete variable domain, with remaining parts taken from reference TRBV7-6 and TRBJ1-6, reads GAGVSQSPRYKVTKRGQDVALRCDPISGHVSLYWYRQALGQGPEFLTYFNYEAQQDKSGLPNDRFSAERPEGSISTLTIQRTEQRDSAMYRCASSQNSQSNSPLHFGNGTRLTVT.

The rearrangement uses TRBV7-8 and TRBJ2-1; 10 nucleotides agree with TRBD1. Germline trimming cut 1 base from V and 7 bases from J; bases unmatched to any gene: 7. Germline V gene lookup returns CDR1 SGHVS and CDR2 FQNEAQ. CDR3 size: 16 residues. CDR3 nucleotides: TGTGCCAGCAGCTTAGTCGCCGGACAGGGGGGTAATGAGCAGTTCTTC. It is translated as CASSLVAGQGGNEQFF.

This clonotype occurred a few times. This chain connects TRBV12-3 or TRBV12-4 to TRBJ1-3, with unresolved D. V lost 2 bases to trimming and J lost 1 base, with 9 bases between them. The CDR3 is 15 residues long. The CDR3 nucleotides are TGTGCCAGCAGTTTAAGTTCGTCTTCTGGAAACACCATATATTTT. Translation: CASSLSSSSGNTIYF.

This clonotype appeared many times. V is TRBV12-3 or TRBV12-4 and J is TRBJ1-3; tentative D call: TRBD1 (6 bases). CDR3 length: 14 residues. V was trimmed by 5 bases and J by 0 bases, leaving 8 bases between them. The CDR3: CASSTGISGNTIYF. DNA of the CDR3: TGTGCCAGCAGTACAGGGATCTCTGGAAACACCATATATTTT.

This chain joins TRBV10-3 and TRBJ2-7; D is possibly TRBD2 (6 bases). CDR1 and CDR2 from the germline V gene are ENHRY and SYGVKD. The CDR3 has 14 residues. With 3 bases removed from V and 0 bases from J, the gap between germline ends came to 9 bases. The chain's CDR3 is CAISDLGSSYEQYF. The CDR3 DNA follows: TGTGCCATCAGTGACCTCGGGAGCTCCTACGAGCAGTACTTC.

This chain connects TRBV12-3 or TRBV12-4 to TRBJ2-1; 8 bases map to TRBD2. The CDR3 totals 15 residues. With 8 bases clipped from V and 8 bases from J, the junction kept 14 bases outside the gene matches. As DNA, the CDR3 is TGTGCCAGCCGAGAATGGAGCGGGGGTGATTATGAGCAGTTCTTC. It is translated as CASREWSGGDYEQFF.

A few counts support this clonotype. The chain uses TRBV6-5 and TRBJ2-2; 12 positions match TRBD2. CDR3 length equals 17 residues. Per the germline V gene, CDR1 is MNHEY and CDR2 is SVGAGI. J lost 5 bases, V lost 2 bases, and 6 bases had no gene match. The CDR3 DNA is TGTGCCAGCAGTTACCCATCTAGCGGGGGGGCAACCGGGGAGCTGTTTTTT. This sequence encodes CASSYPSSGGATGELFF.

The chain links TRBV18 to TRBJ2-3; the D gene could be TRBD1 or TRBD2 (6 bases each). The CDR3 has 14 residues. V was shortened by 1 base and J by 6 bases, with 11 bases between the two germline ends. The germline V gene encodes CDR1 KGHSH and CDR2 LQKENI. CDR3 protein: CASSPQGGQDTQYF. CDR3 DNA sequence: TGTGCCAGCTCACCACAAGGGGGGCAGGATACGCAGTATTTT. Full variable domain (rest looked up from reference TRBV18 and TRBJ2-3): NAGVMQNPRHLVRRRGQEARLRCSPMKGHSHVYWYRQLPEEGLKFMVYLQKENIIDESGMPKERFSAEFPKEGPSILRIQQVVRGDSAAYFCASSPQGGQDTQYFGPGTRLTVL.

The CDR3 protein is CASSSPELLAGGHAETQYF. CDR3 DNA: TGTGCCAGCAGCTCCCCGGAGTTGCTAGCGGGGGGCCACGCGGAGACCCAGTACTTC. This chain uses TRBV11-2 with TRBJ2-5; 11 bases align to TRBD2. V was pared by 4 bases and J by 5 bases, with 18 bases of the junction left unmatched. CDR3 size: 19 residues. The germline V gene has CDR1 SGHAT and CDR2 FQNNGV.

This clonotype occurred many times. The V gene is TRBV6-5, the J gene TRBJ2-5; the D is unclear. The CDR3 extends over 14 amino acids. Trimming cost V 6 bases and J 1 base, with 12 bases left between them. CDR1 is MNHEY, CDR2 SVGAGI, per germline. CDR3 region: CASSYLQLQETQYF. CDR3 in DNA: TGTGCCAGCAGCTACCTGCAACTCCAAGAGACCCAGTACTTC.

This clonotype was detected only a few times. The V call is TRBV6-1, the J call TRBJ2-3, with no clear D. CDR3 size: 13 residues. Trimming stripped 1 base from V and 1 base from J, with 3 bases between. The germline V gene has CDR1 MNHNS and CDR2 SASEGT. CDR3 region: CASSEDRTDTQYF. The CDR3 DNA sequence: TGTGCCAGCAGTGAAGATCGCACAGATACGCAGTATTTT.

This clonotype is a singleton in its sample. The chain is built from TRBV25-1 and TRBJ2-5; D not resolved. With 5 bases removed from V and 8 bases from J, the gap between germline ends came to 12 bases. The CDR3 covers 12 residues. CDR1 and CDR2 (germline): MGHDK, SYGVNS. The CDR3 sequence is CASSSTTSTQYF. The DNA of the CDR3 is TGTGCCAGCAGTTCCACGACCTCAACCCAGTACTTC.

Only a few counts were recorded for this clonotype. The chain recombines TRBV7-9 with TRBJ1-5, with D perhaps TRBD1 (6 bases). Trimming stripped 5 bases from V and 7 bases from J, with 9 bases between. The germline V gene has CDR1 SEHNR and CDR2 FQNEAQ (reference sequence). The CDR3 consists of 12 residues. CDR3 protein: CASSQGWQPQHF. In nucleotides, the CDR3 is TGTGCCAGCAGCCAGGGGTGGCAGCCCCAGCATTTT.

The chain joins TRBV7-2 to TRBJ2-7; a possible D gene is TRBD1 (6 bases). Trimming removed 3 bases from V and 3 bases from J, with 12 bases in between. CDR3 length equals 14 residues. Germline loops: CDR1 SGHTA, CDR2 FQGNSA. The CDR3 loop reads CASSFHQGNYEQYF. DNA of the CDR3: TGTGCCAGCAGCTTTCATCAGGGGAACTACGAGCAGTACTTC.

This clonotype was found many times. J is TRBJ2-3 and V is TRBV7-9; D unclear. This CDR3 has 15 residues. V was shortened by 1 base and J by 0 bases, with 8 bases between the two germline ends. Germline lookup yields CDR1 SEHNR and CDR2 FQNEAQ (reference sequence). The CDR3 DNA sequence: TGTGCCAGCAGCTTAGAAGGCGCGAGCACAGATACGCAGTATTTT. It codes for CASSLEGASTDTQYF.

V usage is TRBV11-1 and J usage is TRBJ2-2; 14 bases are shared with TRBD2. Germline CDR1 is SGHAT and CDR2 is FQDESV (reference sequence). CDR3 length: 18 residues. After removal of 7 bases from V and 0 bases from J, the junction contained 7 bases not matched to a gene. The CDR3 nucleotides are TGTGCCAGCACCGCGGGACTAGCGGGGGCCACGAACACCGGGGAGCTGTTTTTT. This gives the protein CASTAGLAGATNTGELFF.

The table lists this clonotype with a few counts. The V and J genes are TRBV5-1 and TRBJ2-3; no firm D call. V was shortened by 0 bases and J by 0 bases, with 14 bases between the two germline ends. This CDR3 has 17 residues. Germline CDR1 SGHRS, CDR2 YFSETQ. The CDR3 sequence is CASSLGRLQASTDTQYF. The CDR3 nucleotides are TGCGCCAGCAGCTTGGGGCGGTTGCAGGCTAGCACAGATACGCAGTATTTT.

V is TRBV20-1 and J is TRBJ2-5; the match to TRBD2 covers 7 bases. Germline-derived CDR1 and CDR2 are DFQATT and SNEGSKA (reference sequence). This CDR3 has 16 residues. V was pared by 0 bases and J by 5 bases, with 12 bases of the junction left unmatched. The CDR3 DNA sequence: TGCAGTGCTAGAGATTCCAGTGGGAGGGCCGGCGAGACCCAGTACTTC. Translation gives CSARDSSGRAGETQYF.

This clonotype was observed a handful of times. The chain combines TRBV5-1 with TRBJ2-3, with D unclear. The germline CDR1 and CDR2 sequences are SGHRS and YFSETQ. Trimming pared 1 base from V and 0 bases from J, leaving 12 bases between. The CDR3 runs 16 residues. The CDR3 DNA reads TGCGCCAGCAGCTTGTCCCCGACACGGAGCACAGATACGCAGTATTTT. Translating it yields CASSLSPTRSTDTQYF. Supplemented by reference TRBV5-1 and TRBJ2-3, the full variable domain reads KAGVTQTPRYLIKTRGQQVTLSCSPISGHRSVSWYQQTPGQGLQFLFEYFSETQRNKGNFPGRFSGRQFSNSRSEMNVSTLELGDSALYLCASSLSPTRSTDTQYFGPGTRLTVL.

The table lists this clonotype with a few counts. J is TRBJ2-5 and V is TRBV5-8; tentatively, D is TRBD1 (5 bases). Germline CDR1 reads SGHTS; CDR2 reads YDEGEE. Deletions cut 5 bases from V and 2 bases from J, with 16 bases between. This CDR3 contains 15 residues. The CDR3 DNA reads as TGTGCCAGCAGTTTCCGACAGCTTGGGCAAGAGACCCAGTACTTC. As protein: CASSFRQLGQETQYF.

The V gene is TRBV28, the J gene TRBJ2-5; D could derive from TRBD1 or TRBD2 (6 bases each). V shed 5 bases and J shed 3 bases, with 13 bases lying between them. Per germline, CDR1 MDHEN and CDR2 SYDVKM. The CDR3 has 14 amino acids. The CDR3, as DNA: TGTGCCAGCAGTGTGGGGGGCGGTGAAGAGACCCAGTACTTC. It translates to CASSVGGGEETQYF.

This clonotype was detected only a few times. The CDR3: CASGTRGGYGYTF. CDR3 nucleotides: TGTGCCAGCGGGACCAGGGGCGGATATGGCTACACCTTC. The chain carries TRBV28 and TRBJ1-2; D may be TRBD1 (6 bases). The germline CDR1 and CDR2 sequences are MDHEN and SYDVKM. The ends were cut back, 8 bases at V and 5 bases at J, with 15 bases in the middle. This CDR3 is built from 13 residues.

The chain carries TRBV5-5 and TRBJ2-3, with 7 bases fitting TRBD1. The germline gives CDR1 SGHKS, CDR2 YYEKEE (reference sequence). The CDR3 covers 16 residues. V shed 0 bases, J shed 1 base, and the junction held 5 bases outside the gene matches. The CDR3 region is CASSLALDRRTDTQYF. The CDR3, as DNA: TGTGCCAGCAGCTTGGCCTTGGACAGGCGCACAGATACGCAGTATTTT.

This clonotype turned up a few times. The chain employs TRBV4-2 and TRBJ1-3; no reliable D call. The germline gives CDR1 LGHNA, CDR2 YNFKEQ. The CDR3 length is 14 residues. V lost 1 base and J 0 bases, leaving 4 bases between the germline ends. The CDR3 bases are TGTGCCAGCAGCCAAGTCGGCTCTGGAAACACCATATATTTT. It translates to CASSQVGSGNTIYF.

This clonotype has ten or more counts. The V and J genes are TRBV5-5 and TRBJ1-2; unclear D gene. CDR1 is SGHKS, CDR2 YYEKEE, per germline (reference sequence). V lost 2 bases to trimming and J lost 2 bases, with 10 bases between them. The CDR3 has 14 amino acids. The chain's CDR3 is CASSLNEWNYGYTF. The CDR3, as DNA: TGTGCCAGCAGCTTAAACGAGTGGAACTATGGCTACACCTTC.

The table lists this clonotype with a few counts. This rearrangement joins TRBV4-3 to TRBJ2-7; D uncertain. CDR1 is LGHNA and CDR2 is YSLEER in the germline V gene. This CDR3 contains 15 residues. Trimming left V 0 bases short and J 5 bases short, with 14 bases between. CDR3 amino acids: CASSQERTVSHEQYF. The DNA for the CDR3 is TGCGCCAGCAGCCAAGAAAGGACCGTGAGCCACGAGCAGTACTTC.